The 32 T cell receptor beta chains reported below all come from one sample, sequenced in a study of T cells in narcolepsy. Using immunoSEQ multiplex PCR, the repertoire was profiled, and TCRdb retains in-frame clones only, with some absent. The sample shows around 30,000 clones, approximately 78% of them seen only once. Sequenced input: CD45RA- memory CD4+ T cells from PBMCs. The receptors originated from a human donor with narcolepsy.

The CDR3 DNA is TGTGCCAGCAGCCACAGCGGGGGACAGCCCAGACTAGCCAAAAACATTCAGTACTTC. Translated, it gives CASSHSGGQPRLAKNIQYF. This chain connects TRBV5-8 to TRBJ2-4, with TRBD2 as a possible D gene (8 bases). The CDR3 runs 19 residues. V was shortened by 4 bases and J by 0 bases, with 23 bases between the two germline ends. CDR1 and CDR2 from the germline V gene are SGHTS and YDEGEE.

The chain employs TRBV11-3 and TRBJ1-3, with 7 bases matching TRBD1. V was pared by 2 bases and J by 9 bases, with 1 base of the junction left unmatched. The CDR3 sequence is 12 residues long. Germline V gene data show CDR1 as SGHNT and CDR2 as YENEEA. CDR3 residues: CASSLQGGTIYF. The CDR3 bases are TGTGCCAGCAGCTTACAGGGGGGCACCATATATTTT. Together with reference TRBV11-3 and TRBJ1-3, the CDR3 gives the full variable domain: EAGVVQSPRYKIIEKKQPVAFWCNPISGHNTLYWYLQNLGQGPELLIRYENEEAVDDSQLPKDRFSAERLKGVDSTLKIQPAELGDSAVYLCASSLQGGTIYFGEGSWLTVV.

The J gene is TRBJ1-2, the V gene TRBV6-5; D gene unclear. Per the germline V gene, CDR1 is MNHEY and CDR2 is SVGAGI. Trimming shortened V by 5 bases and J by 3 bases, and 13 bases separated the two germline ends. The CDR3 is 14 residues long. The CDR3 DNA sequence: TGTGCCAGCAGTATTGGACGGGGTGACTATGGCTACACCTTC. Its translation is CASSIGRGDYGYTF.

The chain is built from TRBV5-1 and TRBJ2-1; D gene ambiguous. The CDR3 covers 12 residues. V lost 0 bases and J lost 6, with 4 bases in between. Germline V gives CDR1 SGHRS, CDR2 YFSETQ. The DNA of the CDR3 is TGCGCCAGCAGCTTGGGATCCAATGAGCAGTTCTTC. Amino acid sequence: CASSLGSNEQFF. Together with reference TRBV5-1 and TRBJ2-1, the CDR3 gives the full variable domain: KAGVTQTPRYLIKTRGQQVTLSCSPISGHRSVSWYQQTPGQGLQFLFEYFSETQRNKGNFPGRFSGRQFSNSRSEMNVSTLELGDSALYLCASSLGSNEQFFGPGTRLTVL.

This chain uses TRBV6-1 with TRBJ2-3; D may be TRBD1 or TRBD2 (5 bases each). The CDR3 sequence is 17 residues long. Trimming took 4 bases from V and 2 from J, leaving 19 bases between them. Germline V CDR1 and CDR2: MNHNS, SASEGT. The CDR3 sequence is CASSVSGLASLTDTQYF. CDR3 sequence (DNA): TGTGCCAGCAGTGTTTCGGGGCTAGCCTCCCTCACAGATACGCAGTATTTT.

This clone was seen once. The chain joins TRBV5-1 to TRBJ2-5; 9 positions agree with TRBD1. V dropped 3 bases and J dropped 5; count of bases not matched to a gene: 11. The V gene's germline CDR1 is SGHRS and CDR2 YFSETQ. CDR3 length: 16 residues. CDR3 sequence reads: CASSSEGQGNAETQYF. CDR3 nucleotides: TGCGCCAGCAGCTCGGAAGGACAGGGGAATGCGGAGACCCAGTACTTC.

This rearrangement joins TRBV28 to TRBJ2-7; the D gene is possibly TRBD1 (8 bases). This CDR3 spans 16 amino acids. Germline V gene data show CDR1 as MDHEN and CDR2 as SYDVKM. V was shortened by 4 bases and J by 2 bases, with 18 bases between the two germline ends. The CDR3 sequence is CASSSLRQGTTYEQYF. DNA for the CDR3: TGTGCCAGCAGTTCCCTAAGACAGGGGACTACCTACGAGCAGTACTTC.

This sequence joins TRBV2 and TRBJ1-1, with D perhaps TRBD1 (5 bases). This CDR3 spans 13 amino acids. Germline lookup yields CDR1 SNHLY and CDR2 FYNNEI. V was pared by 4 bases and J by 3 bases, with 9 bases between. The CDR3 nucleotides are TGTGCCAGCAGTGGGTGGGGCTACACTGAAGCTTTCTTT. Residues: CASSGWGYTEAFF.

CDR3 in amino acids: CASSGTGWGTGELFF. CDR3 in DNA: TGTGCCAGCAGCGGGACAGGGTGGGGCACCGGGGAGCTGTTTTTT. The chain combines TRBV9 with TRBJ2-2; 8 bases agree with TRBD1. Looked up from germline, CDR1 is SGDLS and CDR2 is YYNGEE. The CDR3 is 15 amino acids. V shed 3 bases, J shed 4 bases, and the junction held 5 bases outside the gene matches. Using reference TRBV9 and TRBJ2-2 for the parts outside the CDR3, the full variable domain is DSGVTQTPKHLITATGQRVTLRCSPRSGDLSVYWYQQSLDQGLQFLIQYYNGEERAKGNILERFSAQQFPDLHSELNLSSLELGDSALYFCASSGTGWGTGELFFGEGSRLTVL.

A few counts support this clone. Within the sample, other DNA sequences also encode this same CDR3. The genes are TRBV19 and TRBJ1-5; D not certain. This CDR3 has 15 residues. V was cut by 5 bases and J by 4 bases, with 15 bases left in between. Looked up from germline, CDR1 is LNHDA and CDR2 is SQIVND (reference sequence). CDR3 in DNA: TGTGCCAGTAGTGCAATAAGGACGGGAAATCAGCCCCAGCATTTT. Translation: CASSAIRTGNQPQHF.

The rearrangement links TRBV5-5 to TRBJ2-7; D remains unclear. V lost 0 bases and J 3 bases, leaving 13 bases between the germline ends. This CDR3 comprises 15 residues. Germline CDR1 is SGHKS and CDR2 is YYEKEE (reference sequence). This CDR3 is CASSLGSGPLYEQYF. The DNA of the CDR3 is TGTGCCAGCAGCTTGGGGTCTGGACCTCTCTACGAGCAGTACTTC. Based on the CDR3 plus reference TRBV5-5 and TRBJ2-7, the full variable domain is DAGVTQSPTHLIKTRGQQVTLRCSPISGHKSVSWYQQVLGQGPQFIFQYYEKEERGRGNFPDRFSARQFPNYSSELNVNALLLGDSALYLCASSLGSGPLYEQYFGPGTRLTVT.

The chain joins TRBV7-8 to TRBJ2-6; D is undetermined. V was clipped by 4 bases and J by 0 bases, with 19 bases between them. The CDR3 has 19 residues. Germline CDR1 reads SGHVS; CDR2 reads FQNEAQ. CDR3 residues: CASSSSRVASLSGANVLTF. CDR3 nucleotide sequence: TGTGCCAGCAGCTCATCAAGGGTAGCCAGCCTCTCTGGGGCCAACGTCCTGACTTTC.

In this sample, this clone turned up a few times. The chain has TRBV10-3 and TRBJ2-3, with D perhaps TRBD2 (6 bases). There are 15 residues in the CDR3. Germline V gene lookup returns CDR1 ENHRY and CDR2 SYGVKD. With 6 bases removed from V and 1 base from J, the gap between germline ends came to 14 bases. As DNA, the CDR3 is TGTGCCATCAGGCCCCCCGGAGGGGGCACAGATACGCAGTATTTT. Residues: CAIRPPGGGTDTQYF.

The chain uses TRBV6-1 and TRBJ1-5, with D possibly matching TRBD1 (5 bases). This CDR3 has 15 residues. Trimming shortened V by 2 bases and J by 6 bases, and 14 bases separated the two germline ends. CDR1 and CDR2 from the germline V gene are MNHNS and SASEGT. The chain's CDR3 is CASSEWQGGRQPQHF. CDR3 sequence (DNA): TGTGCCAGCAGTGAATGGCAGGGAGGTCGTCAGCCCCAGCATTTT.

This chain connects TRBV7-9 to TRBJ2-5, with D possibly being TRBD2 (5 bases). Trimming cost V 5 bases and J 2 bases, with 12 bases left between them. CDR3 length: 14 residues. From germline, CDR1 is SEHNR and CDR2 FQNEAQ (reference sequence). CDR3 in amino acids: CASSPGILQETQYF. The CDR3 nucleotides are TGTGCCAGCAGCCCGGGAATACTGCAAGAGACCCAGTACTTC.

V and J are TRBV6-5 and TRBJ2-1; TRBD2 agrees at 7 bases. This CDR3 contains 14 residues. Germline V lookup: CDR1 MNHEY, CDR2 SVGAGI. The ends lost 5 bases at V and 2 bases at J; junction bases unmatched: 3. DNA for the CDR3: TGTGCCAGCAGTAGCGGGGCGGCCTACAATGAGCAGTTCTTC. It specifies CASSSGAAYNEQFF.

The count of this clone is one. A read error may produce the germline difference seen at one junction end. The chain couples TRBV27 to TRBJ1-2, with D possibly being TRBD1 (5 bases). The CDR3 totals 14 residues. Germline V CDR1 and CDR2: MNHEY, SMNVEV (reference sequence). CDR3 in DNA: TGTGCCACCAGACCCCCGGGGGGTTGGAGTCTTGAAGCCTTC. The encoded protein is CATRPPGGWSLEAF.

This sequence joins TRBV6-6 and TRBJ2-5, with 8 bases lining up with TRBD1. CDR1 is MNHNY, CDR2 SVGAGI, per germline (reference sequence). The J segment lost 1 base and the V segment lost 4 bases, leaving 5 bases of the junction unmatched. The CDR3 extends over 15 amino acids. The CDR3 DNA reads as TGTGCCAGCAGTTCGCCAGGACAGGGCCAAGAGACCCAGTACTTC. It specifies CASSSPGQGQETQYF.

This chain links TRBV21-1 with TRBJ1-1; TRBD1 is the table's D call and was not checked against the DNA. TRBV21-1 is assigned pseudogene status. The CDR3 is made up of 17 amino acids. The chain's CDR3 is CASSRYNRDRRFAEAFF. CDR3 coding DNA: TGTGCCAGCAGCAGATATAATAGGGACAGGAGATTCGCTGAAGCTTTCTTT.

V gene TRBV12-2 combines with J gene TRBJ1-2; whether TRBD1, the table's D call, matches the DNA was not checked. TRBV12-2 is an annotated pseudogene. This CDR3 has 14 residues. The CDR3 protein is CASRLAVRNYGYTF. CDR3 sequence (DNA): TGTGCAAGTCGCTTAGCGGTCAGGAACTATGGCTACACCTTC.

The CDR3: CASSYQEYEQYF. CDR3 sequence (DNA): TGTGCCAGCAGCTACCAGGAGTACGAGCAGTACTTC. J is TRBJ2-7 and V is TRBV11-3; D is undetermined. The germline gives CDR1 SGHNT, CDR2 YENEEA. The CDR3 extends over 12 amino acids. V was shortened by 4 bases and J by 4 bases, with 8 bases between the two germline ends.

In DNA form, the CDR3 reads TGCAGCGTGGCCGGGACACCCATGAACACTGAAGCTTTCTTT. Translated, it gives CSVAGTPMNTEAFF. This chain links TRBV29-1 with TRBJ1-1, with a possible D match to TRBD1 (6 bases). V lost 6 bases and J lost 0, with 14 bases in between. The CDR3 runs 14 residues. CDR1 is SQVTM and CDR2 is ANQGSEA in the germline V gene.

CDR3 region: CAWTDDRLGSSYNSPLHF. CDR3 sequence (DNA): TGTGCCTGGACTGACGATCGGCTGGGGAGCTCCTATAATTCACCCCTCCACTTT. The chain carries TRBV30 and TRBJ1-6; D is unresolved. The germline V gene encodes CDR1 GTSNPN and CDR2 SVGIG (reference sequence). This CDR3 has 18 amino acids. The germline V and J ends were trimmed by 4 bases and 0 bases, with 19 bases remaining between them.

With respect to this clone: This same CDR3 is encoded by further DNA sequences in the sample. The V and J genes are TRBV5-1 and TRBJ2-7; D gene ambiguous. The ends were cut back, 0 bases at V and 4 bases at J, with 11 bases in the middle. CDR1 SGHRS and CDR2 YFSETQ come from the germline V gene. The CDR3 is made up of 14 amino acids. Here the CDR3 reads CASSLVPGEYEQYF. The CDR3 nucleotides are TGCGCCAGCAGCTTGGTTCCAGGTGAATACGAGCAGTACTTC.

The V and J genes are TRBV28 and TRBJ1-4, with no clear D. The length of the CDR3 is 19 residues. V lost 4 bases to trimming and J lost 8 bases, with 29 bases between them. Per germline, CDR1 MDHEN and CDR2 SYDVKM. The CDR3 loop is CASSSTNPPRPTGKEKLFF. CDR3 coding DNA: TGTGCCAGCAGTTCAACTAATCCCCCTCGGCCGACCGGGAAGGAAAAACTGTTTTTT. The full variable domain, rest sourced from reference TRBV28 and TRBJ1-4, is DVKVTQSSRYLVKRTGEKVFLECVQDMDHENMFWYRQDPGLGLRLIYFSYDVKMKEKGDIPEGYSVSREKKERFSLILESASTNQTSMYLCASSSTNPPRPTGKEKLFFGSGTQLSVL.

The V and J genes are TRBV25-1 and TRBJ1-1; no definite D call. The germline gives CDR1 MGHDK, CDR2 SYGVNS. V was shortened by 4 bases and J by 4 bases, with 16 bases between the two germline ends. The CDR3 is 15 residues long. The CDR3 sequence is CASSGSSLTGTEAFF. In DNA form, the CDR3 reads TGTGCCAGCAGTGGATCGAGCTTAACGGGCACTGAAGCTTTCTTT.

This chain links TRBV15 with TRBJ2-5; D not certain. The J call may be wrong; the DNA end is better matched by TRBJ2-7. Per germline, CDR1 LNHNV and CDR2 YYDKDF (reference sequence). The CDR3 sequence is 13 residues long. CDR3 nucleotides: TGTGCCACCAGCAGAGATGTTCAATACGAGCAGTACTTC. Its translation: CATSRDVQYEQYF.

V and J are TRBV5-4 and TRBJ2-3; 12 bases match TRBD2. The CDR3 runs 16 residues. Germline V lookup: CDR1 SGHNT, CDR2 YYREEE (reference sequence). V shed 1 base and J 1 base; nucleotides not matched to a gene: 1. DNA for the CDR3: TGTGCCAGCAGCTTGCGACTAGCGGGGGGCACAGATACGCAGTATTTT. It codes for CASSLRLAGGTDTQYF.

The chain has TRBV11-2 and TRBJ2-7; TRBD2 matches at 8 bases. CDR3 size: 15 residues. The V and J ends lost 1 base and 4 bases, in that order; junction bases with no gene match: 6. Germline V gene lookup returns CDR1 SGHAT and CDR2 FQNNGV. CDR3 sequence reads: CASSLALASGYEQYF. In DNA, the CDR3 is TGTGCCAGCAGCTTAGCTTTGGCTAGCGGGTACGAGCAGTACTTC.

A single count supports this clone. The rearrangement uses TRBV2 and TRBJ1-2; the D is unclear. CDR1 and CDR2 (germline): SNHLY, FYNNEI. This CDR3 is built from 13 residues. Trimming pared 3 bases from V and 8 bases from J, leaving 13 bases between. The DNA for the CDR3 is TGTGCCAGCAGTGAGGACGCGGGCTTCGGCTACACCTTC. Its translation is CASSEDAGFGYTF.

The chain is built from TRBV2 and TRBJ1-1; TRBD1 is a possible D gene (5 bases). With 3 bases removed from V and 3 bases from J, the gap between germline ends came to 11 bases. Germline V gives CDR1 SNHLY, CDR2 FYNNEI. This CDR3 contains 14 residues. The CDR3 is CASSDYRGDTEAFF. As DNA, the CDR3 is TGTGCCAGCAGTGATTATAGGGGTGACACTGAAGCTTTCTTT.

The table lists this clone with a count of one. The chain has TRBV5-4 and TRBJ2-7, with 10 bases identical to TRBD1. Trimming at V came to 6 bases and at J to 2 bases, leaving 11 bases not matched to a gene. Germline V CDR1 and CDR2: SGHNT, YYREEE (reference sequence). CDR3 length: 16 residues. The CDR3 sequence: CASNFLGGQGTYEQYF. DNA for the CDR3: TGTGCCAGCAACTTTCTGGGGGGACAGGGGACCTACGAGCAGTACTTC.